Listed below are T cell receptor beta chains from one sample, sequenced in a study of T cell responses to AZD1222 COVID-19 vaccine. Produced via immunoSEQ multiplex PCR; TCRdb's table is partial and in-frame only. This table holds some 180,000 clones, 80% to 95% found once. The specimen was peripheral blood, collected on day 0 of AZD1222 vaccination. The receptors were sampled from an adult in good health. Both conserved end residues are part of each CDR3. Fields, in order: clone size, D gene, V gene, CDR3 length, J gene, CDR3 protein, CDR3 DNA. A D gene is named only where the DNA matches it firmly. Size is stated for part of the rows, as once, few or many counts, or as a class when the clone is expanded.

clone size: .; D gene: .; V gene: TRBV5-1; CDR3 length: 12; J gene: TRBJ1-6; CDR3 protein: CASSGGGSPLHF; CDR3 DNA: TGCGCCAGCAGCGGGGGTGGTTCACCCCTCCACTTT
clone size: .; D gene: TRBD1; V gene: TRBV2; CDR3 length: 15; J gene: TRBJ2-7; CDR3 protein: CASTEGMDRGYEQYF; CDR3 DNA: TGTGCCAGCACTGAAGGGATGGACAGGGGTTACGAGCAGTACTTC
clone size: .; D gene: TRBD1; V gene: TRBV5-1; CDR3 length: 16; J gene: TRBJ1-4; CDR3 protein: CASSYDPQGANEKLFF; CDR3 DNA: TGCGCCAGCAGCTACGACCCACAGGGGGCAAATGAAAAACTGTTTTTT
clone size: .; D gene: .; V gene: TRBV5-5; CDR3 length: 16; J gene: TRBJ1-5; CDR3 protein: CASSGDPGVRNQPQHF; CDR3 DNA: TGTGCCAGCAGCGGGGATCCGGGGGTGCGCAATCAGCCCCAGCATTTT
clone size: .; D gene: TRBD1; V gene: TRBV6-1; CDR3 length: 18; J gene: TRBJ1-5; CDR3 protein: CASSGQGARSYSNQPQHF; CDR3 DNA: TGTGCCAGCAGTGGACAGGGAGCAAGGAGTTATAGCAATCAGCCCCAGCATTTT
clone size: .; D gene: .; V gene: TRBV2; CDR3 length: 11; J gene: TRBJ1-1; CDR3 protein: CASKRNTEAFF; CDR3 DNA: TGTGCCAGCAAAAGGAACACTGAAGCTTTCTTT
clone size: once; D gene: .; V gene: TRBV4-1; CDR3 length: 18; J gene: TRBJ1-2; CDR3 protein: CASSLRIGSGLQIHGYTF; CDR3 DNA: TGCGCCAGCAGCCTAAGAATCGGTTCCGGGCTCCAAATCCATGGCTACACCTTC
clone size: .; D gene: TRBD2; V gene: TRBV2; CDR3 length: 15; J gene: TRBJ2-7; CDR3 protein: CASQRRTSGGLGQYF; CDR3 DNA: TGTGCCTCCCAGCGTCGGACTAGCGGGGGCCTCGGGCAGTACTTC
clone size: .; D gene: TRBD2; V gene: TRBV7-3; CDR3 length: 18; J gene: TRBJ2-3; CDR3 protein: CASSLPGLAGGRTDTQYF; CDR3 DNA: TGTGCCAGCAGCTTACCCGGACTAGCGGGAGGGAGGACAGATACGCAGTATTTT
clone size: .; D gene: .; V gene: TRBV11-3; CDR3 length: 14; J gene: TRBJ2-5; CDR3 protein: CASAAGGNQETQYF; CDR3 DNA: TGTGCCAGCGCCGCCGGGGGTAACCAAGAGACCCAGTACTTC
clone size: .; D gene: .; V gene: TRBV3-1/TRBV3-2; CDR3 length: 13; J gene: TRBJ2-2; CDR3 protein: CASSLRGAGELFF; CDR3 DNA: TGTGCCAGCAGCCTCCGTGGGGCCGGGGAGCTGTTTTTT
clone size: once; D gene: .; V gene: TRBV19; CDR3 length: 16; J gene: TRBJ2-1; CDR3 protein: CASSPGGQGSYNEQFF; CDR3 DNA: TGTGCCAGTAGTCCGGGAGGACAGGGCTCCTACAATGAGCAGTTCTTC
clone size: .; D gene: .; V gene: TRBV30; CDR3 length: 15; J gene: TRBJ2-7; CDR3 protein: CAWSVWGGAKDEQYF; CDR3 DNA: TGTGCCTGGAGTGTATGGGGGGGCGCGAAGGACGAGCAGTACTTC
clone size: .; D gene: TRBD1; V gene: TRBV24-1; CDR3 length: 14; J gene: TRBJ2-1; CDR3 protein: CATSDSAGRQGQFF; CDR3 DNA: TGTGCCACCAGTGATAGTGCCGGACGACAGGGGCAGTTCTTC
clone size: .; D gene: TRBD2; V gene: TRBV7-9; CDR3 length: 15; J gene: TRBJ2-2; CDR3 protein: CASSLEAGLSGELFF; CDR3 DNA: TGTGCCAGCAGCTTAGAAGCGGGACTTTCCGGGGAGCTGTTTTTT
clone size: .; D gene: .; V gene: TRBV6-5; CDR3 length: 12; J gene: TRBJ1-6; CDR3 protein: CASSKTGSPLHF; CDR3 DNA: TGTGCCAGCAGTAAGACAGGTTCACCCCTCCACTTT
clone size: .; D gene: TRBD1; V gene: TRBV23-1; CDR3 length: 14; J gene: TRBJ1-6; CDR3 protein: CASSETGRRSPLHF; CDR3 DNA: TGCGCCAGCAGCGAGACAGGGCGGAGGTCACCCCTCCACTTT
clone size: once; D gene: TRBD1; V gene: TRBV3-1/TRBV3-2; CDR3 length: 15; J gene: TRBJ1-2; CDR3 protein: CASSSISGQFYGYTF; CDR3 DNA: TGTGCCAGCAGCAGCATATCGGGACAGTTCTATGGCTACACCTTC
clone size: .; D gene: .; V gene: TRBV19; CDR3 length: 15; J gene: TRBJ2-3; CDR3 protein: CASSFSGYSTDTQYF; CDR3 DNA: TGTGCCAGTAGTTTCAGCGGATATTCCACAGATACGCAGTATTTT
clone size: .; D gene: .; V gene: TRBV20-1; CDR3 length: 13; J gene: TRBJ2-5; CDR3 protein: CSASLRNRGTQYF; CDR3 DNA: TGCAGTGCTAGTCTCCGCAACCGGGGGACCCAGTACTTC
clone size: .; D gene: TRBD2; V gene: TRBV6-5; CDR3 length: 15; J gene: TRBJ2-3; CDR3 protein: CASRSGLAGTDTQYF; CDR3 DNA: TGTGCCAGCAGATCCGGACTAGCGGGCACAGATACGCAGTATTTT
clone size: .; D gene: .; V gene: TRBV6-5; CDR3 length: 12; J gene: TRBJ2-2; CDR3 protein: CASSCTECELFF; CDR3 DNA: TGTGCCAGCAGTTGTACGGAATGTGAGCTGTTTTTT
clone size: once; D gene: .; V gene: TRBV28; CDR3 length: 14; J gene: TRBJ2-7; CDR3 protein: CASSLGRGSYEQYF; CDR3 DNA: TGTGCCAGCAGTTTGGGGCGGGGCTCCTACGAGCAGTACTTC
clone size: .; D gene: TRBD1; V gene: TRBV10-1; CDR3 length: 14; J gene: TRBJ1-4; CDR3 protein: CASSRDRGDEKLFF; CDR3 DNA: TGCGCCAGCAGCCGGGACAGGGGGGACGAAAAACTGTTTTTT
clone size: .; D gene: .; V gene: TRBV6-5; CDR3 length: 14; J gene: TRBJ1-6; CDR3 protein: CASSPRVVDSPLHF; CDR3 DNA: TGTGCCAGCAGCCCCCGAGTCGTAGATTCACCCCTCCACTTT
clone size: .; D gene: .; V gene: TRBV7-2; CDR3 length: 17; J gene: TRBJ1-4; CDR3 protein: CASSLVRPGQNNEKLFF; CDR3 DNA: TGTGCCAGCAGCTTAGTAAGGCCGGGTCAGAATAATGAAAAACTGTTTTTT
clone size: .; D gene: .; V gene: TRBV7-2; CDR3 length: 15; J gene: TRBJ2-1; CDR3 protein: CASTSKRVGYNEQFF; CDR3 DNA: TGTGCCAGCACCTCTAAAAGGGTAGGCTACAATGAGCAGTTCTTC